Listed here are 16 T cell receptor beta chains from one sample, sequenced in a study of CD8 T cells in Susac syndrome (dated by TCRdb to the late 2010s). Library preparation employed the immunoSEQ multiplex PCR assay. RNA was extracted with the RNeasy kit and 0.5 to 1 ug was reverse transcribed using random hexamers. TCRdb ran its own pipeline on the public reads, namely fastp trimming at Q25 and MiXCR clone calling, and kept in-frame beta chains. Every entry covers one CDR3 protein and lists the most common genes and DNA from its rows. This sample comprises 120,000 to 150,000 distinct CDR3 sequences, nearly 97% of them detected only once. About 0.08% of the sample rests with the top ten. Specimen: CD4+ T cells from PBMCs. Source of these receptors: a human donor with Susac syndrome.

The CDR3 loop is CASSERLTGELFF. The CDR3 DNA sequence: TGTGCCAGCAGTGAAAGGTTAACCGGGGAGCTGTTTTTT. The rearrangement joins TRBV2 to TRBJ2-2; D uncertain. Trimming stripped 2 bases from V and 5 bases from J, with 6 bases between. CDR1 is SNHLY, CDR2 FYNNEI, per germline. The CDR3 is made up of 13 amino acids.

The genes are TRBV9 and TRBJ2-3; the match to TRBD1 covers 7 bases. V trimming: 0 bases; J trimming: 6 bases; junction bases outside the gene matches: 7. The CDR3 length is 15 residues. Germline V gives CDR1 SGDLS, CDR2 YYNGEE. In nucleotides, the CDR3 is TGTGCCAGCAGCGTAGCAGGGGGACCGGTCGATACGCAGTATTTT. The encoded protein is CASSVAGGPVDTQYF.

The sample holds one count of this clonotype. The chain joins TRBV20-1 to TRBJ1-6; D is undetermined. V was cut by 0 bases and J by 9 bases, with 12 bases left in between. The V gene's germline CDR1 is DFQATT and CDR2 SNEGSKA (reference sequence). The CDR3 sequence is 14 residues long. The CDR3 DNA reads as TGCAGTGCTAGAGATGGAGGAGGCGGTTCACCCCTCCACTTT. It translates to CSARDGGGGSPLHF.

The CDR3 is CSAPPQAYGYTF. CDR3 in DNA: TGCAGTGCTCCCCCGCAGGCCTATGGCTACACCTTC. The rearrangement joins TRBV20-1 to TRBJ1-2; D remains unclear. V lost 5 bases to trimming and J lost 4 bases, with 11 bases between them. Germline lookup yields CDR1 DFQATT and CDR2 SNEGSKA (reference sequence). This CDR3 region has 12 residues.

V and J are TRBV2 and TRBJ2-3; D may be TRBD1 or TRBD2 (5 bases each). Trimming pared 6 bases from V and 2 bases from J, leaving 15 bases between. Germline CDR1 is SNHLY and CDR2 is FYNNEI. This CDR3 has 15 amino acids. The CDR3 loop reads CASRSRGALTDTQYF. The CDR3 region has the DNA TGTGCCAGCAGAAGTAGGGGAGCCCTCACAGATACGCAGTATTTT.

This sequence joins TRBV27 and TRBJ2-1; D might be TRBD2 (6 bases). The CDR3 loop spans 18 amino acids. Deletions cut 8 bases from V and 6 bases from J, with 29 bases between. Germline lookup yields CDR1 MNHEY and CDR2 SMNVEV (reference sequence). The CDR3 sequence: CASHMSLERYRDSNEQFF. CDR3 nucleotides: TGTGCCAGCCACATGAGCCTTGAACGGTACCGGGACTCCAATGAGCAGTTCTTC.

The genes are TRBV13 and TRBJ2-3; no clear D gene. The CDR3 loop spans 14 amino acids. The V gene's germline CDR1 is PRHDT and CDR2 FYEKMQ (reference sequence). Trimming shortened V by 5 bases and J by 0 bases, and 9 bases separated the two germline ends. The CDR3 loop reads CASSQSASTDTQYF. DNA for the CDR3: TGTGCCAGCAGCCAGTCGGCTAGCACAGATACGCAGTATTTT.

The chain is built from TRBV28 and TRBJ2-7; TRBD2 matches at 9 bases. Per the germline V gene, CDR1 is MDHEN and CDR2 is SYDVKM. CDR3 length: 14 residues. Trimming removed 2 bases from V and 1 base from J; junction bases left unmatched: 0. The CDR3 bases are TGTGCCAGCAGTTTAGCGGGAGGGTCCTACGAGCAGTACTTC. Amino acids: CASSLAGGSYEQYF. Full variable domain (missing parts from reference TRBV28 and TRBJ2-7): DVKVTQSSRYLVKRTGEKVFLECVQDMDHENMFWYRQDPGLGLRLIYFSYDVKMKEKGDIPEGYSVSREKKERFSLILESASTNQTSMYLCASSLAGGSYEQYFGPGTRLTVT.

This rearrangement joins TRBV7-3 to TRBJ2-7, with 7 bases that match TRBD2. CDR3 length: 13 amino acids. The V and J ends lost 3 bases and 5 bases, in that order; junction bases with no gene match: 4. Germline V lookup: CDR1 SGHTA, CDR2 FQGTGA. Written as DNA, the CDR3 is TGTGCCAGCAGCTTTTTGAGCGGGGACGAGCAGTACTTC. It codes for CASSFLSGDEQYF. Using reference TRBV7-3 and TRBJ2-7 for the parts outside the CDR3, the full variable domain is GAGVSQTPSNKVTEKGKYVELRCDPISGHTALYWYRQSLGQGPEFLIYFQGTGAADDSGLPNDRFFAVRPEGSVSTLKIQRTERGDSAVYLCASSFLSGDEQYFGPGTRLTVT.

J is TRBJ2-3 and V is TRBV6-5; D call uncertain. The CDR3 spans 11 residues. Per the germline V gene, CDR1 is MNHEY and CDR2 is SVGAGI. Trimming removed 9 bases at V and 5 bases at J, with 9 bases between. The CDR3 bases are TGTGCCAGTCAAACGGGAGATACGCAGTATTTT. Translation: CASQTGDTQYF.

The chain combines TRBV6-5 with TRBJ1-2, with D hard to call. Trimming removed 0 bases at V and 4 bases at J, with 9 bases between. Germline V gene lookup returns CDR1 MNHEY and CDR2 SVGAGI. The CDR3 is made up of 14 amino acids. The CDR3 region is CASSYSAAPYGYTF. The CDR3 region has the DNA TGTGCCAGCAGTTACTCGGCAGCACCCTATGGCTACACCTTC.

The J gene is TRBJ1-2, the V gene TRBV25-1; the D is unclear. The CDR3 runs 12 residues. The V end lost 3 bases, the J end lost 1 base, and 3 bases lay between the germline ends. Germline V gene lookup returns CDR1 MGHDK and CDR2 SYGVNS. CDR3 sequence reads: CASSDGNYGYTF. DNA for the CDR3: TGTGCCAGCAGTGACGGTAACTATGGCTACACCTTC.

The gene calls are TRBV19 and TRBJ2-7, with 7 bases identical to TRBD2. Germline V CDR1 and CDR2: LNHDA, SQIVND (reference sequence). CDR3 length: 15 amino acids. The V gene end was trimmed by 4 bases and the J gene end by 6 bases; junction bases not matched to a gene: 12. The DNA of the CDR3 is TGTGCCAGTAGTACCCGGGAGACCCCGGGGGGCGAGCAGTACTTC. It codes for CASSTRETPGGEQYF.

This chain links TRBV11-2 with TRBJ2-1; 7 bases fit TRBD2. Losses at the gene ends were 7 bases for V and 12 bases for J; bases not matched to a gene: 6. This CDR3 is built from 11 residues. Germline V gene data show CDR1 as SGHAT and CDR2 as FQNNGV. The CDR3 bases are TGTGCCAGCAACCGGGGGGATGCGCAGTTCTTC. It translates to CASNRGDAQFF.

J is TRBJ2-1 and V is TRBV29-1; maybe TRBD2 (6 bases). CDR1 SQVTM and CDR2 ANQGSEA come from the germline V gene. Trimming left V 7 bases short and J 9 bases short, with 16 bases between. The CDR3 is made up of 12 amino acids. The CDR3 DNA reads TGCAGCGGCGGGCCGAACGGGGGTGAGCAGTTCTTC. This translates into CSGGPNGGEQFF.

The V call is TRBV15, the J call TRBJ2-1; the D is unclear. Deletions cut 0 bases from V and 7 bases from J, with 4 bases between. Germline CDR1 LNHNV, CDR2 YYDKDF (reference sequence). CDR3 length equals 12 residues. CDR3 in amino acids: CATSRDGNEQFF. The DNA for the CDR3 is TGTGCCACCAGCAGAGATGGGAATGAGCAGTTCTTC.